This T cell receptor (beta chain) was recovered during a study of long-term antiretroviral therapy in people with HIV. The libraries were made with immunoSEQ v3.0 at survey level. Some clones are missing from TCRdb's copy, which holds only in-frame ones; the method was immunoSEQ multiplex PCR. The sample includes under 20,000 clones, over 70% seen only once; the top ten take around 15%. CDR1 is SGHTA and CDR2 is FQGTGA in the germline V gene. The CDR3 sequence is 16 residues long. The trim removed 3 bases at V and 1 base at J, leaving 4 bases unmatched. This clonotype was sampled from a woman aged 50 to 65 with HIV. Here the sequenced sample was unsorted PBMCs, taken 1.5 years before starting antiretroviral therapy. This sequence joins TRBV7-3 and TRBJ2-3; TRBD1 agrees at 10 bases. CDR3 residues: CASSLGTGAGTDTQYF. CDR3 nucleotide sequence: TGTGCCAGCAGCTTGGGGACAGGGGCGGGCACAGATACGCAGTATTTT.